What follows is one TCR beta chain and its context. Its antigen is as yet unknown. In germline, CDR1 is KGHDR, CDR2 SFDVKD. CDR3 length: 15 residues. Researchers isolated total RNA from whole blood without sorting T cells. The data were taken from a study of monozygotic twins with inflammatory bowel disease. Findings and caveats of the study: It was observed that concordant and discordant twins did not differ in repertoire similarity, possibly given limited power.

TCRalpha and TCRbeta cDNA underwent two nested PCRs of 16 and 9 cycles. TCRdb reprocessed the 5' RACE reads, with one entry per CDR3 protein and no DNA. The repertoire table contains roughly 200,000 distinct CDR3 sequences. The V and J genes are TRBV24-1 and TRBJ2-1; TCRdb calls TRBD1, which cannot be checked without DNA. Sequenced input: blood. The clonotype originates from a human donor with ulcerative colitis or Crohn's disease, or a healthy co-twin of an affected twin (not recorded which). CDR3 sequence: CATSEGTGGAAEQFF.